One and the same sample provided the 29 T cell receptor beta chains below, sequenced in a study of T cells in Graves' hyperthyroidism and ophthalmopathy. TCR beta CDR3 regions were amplified from RNA. TCR CDR3 underwent first-round RT-PCR with the HTBI primer set. From the multiplex PCR reads, TCRdb called clonotypes with MiXCR, one entry per CDR3 protein. The data show fewer than 250,000 distinct CDR3 sequences, 15% to 20% seen once. The sample taken for sequencing was blood. Receptors were obtained from a woman between 18 and 30 years old with Graves' ophthalmopathy.

This clonotype was seen many times. CDR3 protein: CASTGSRGLSTEAFF. CDR3 sequence (DNA): TGTGCCAGCACAGGTAGCAGGGGCCTAAGCACTGAAGCTTTCTTT. V and J are TRBV7-9 and TRBJ1-1, with D possibly TRBD1 on 6 matching bases. Germline assignment: CDR1 SEHNR and CDR2 FQNEAQ (reference sequence). V gave up 7 bases and J gave up 4 bases, with 19 bases separating them. The CDR3 consists of 15 residues.

The chain employs TRBV20-1 and TRBJ2-7; D possibly uses TRBD1 or TRBD2 (6 bases each). The CDR3 has 12 residues. Germline V CDR1 and CDR2: DFQATT, SNEGSKA (reference sequence). The chain's CDR3 is CGGPNSGYEQYV. CDR3 DNA sequence: TGCGGGGGGCCCAATAGCGGCTACGAGCAGTACGTC.

This clonotype appeared many times. The gene calls are TRBV2 and TRBJ1-1; tentatively, D is TRBD1 (6 bases). This CDR3 region has 18 residues. Looked up from germline, CDR1 is SNHLY and CDR2 is FYNNEI. Trimming pared 5 bases from V and 3 bases from J, leaving 25 bases between. The CDR3 here is CASSTSRRGRGPHTEAFF. The CDR3 DNA is TGTGCCAGCAGTACTAGCCGACGTGGCAGGGGCCCCCACACTGAAGCTTTCTTT. The full variable domain, rest sourced from reference TRBV2 and TRBJ1-1, is EPEVTQTPSHQVTQMGQEVILRCVPISNHLYFYWYRQILGQKVEFLVSFYNNEISEKSEIFDDQFSVERPDGSNFTLKIRSTKLEDSAMYFCASSTSRRGRGPHTEAFFGQGTRLTVV.

At least ten counts were recorded for this clonotype. The V and J genes are TRBV7-9 and TRBJ2-1, with 14 bases fitting TRBD2. This CDR3 spans 15 amino acids. Trimming took 8 bases from V and 5 from J; bases not matched to a gene: 5. CDR1 and CDR2 (germline): SEHNR, FQNEAQ (reference sequence). CDR3 sequence reads: CASRGLAGEHNEQFF. CDR3 DNA sequence: TGTGCCAGCCGGGGACTAGCGGGGGAACACAATGAGCAGTTCTTC.

The chain couples TRBV6-4 to TRBJ2-7; 8 bases agree with TRBD2. Per the germline V gene, CDR1 is MRHNA and CDR2 is SNTAGT. The V gene end was trimmed by 6 bases and the J gene end by 3 bases; junction bases not matched to a gene: 7. The CDR3 has 14 residues. CDR3 DNA sequence: TGTGCCAGCAGGCCGGGACTAGAGCGCTACGAGCAGTACTTC. This codes for CASRPGLERYEQYF.

This clonotype was found many times. The genes are TRBV20-1 and TRBJ1-4, with unresolved D. Trimming removed 4 bases at V and 4 bases at J, with 13 bases between. This CDR3 is 14 amino acids long. Germline V gives CDR1 DFQATT, CDR2 SNEGSKA (reference sequence). CDR3 region: CSATLTVDNEKLFF. CDR3 DNA sequence: TGCAGTGCTACTCTCACGGTAGATAATGAAAAACTGTTTTTT.

CDR3: CASSPPRGVNRDNEQFF. As DNA, the CDR3 is TGTGCCAGCAGCCCCCCCCGGGGTGTCAACAGGGACAATGAGCAGTTCTTC. The chain carries TRBV27 and TRBJ2-1, with D possibly matching TRBD1 (6 bases). The CDR3 is 17 amino acids. Germline CDR1 and CDR2: MNHEY and SMNVEV (reference sequence). V was cut by 6 bases and J by 5 bases, with 23 bases left in between.

The chain links TRBV20-1 to TRBJ2-1, with D perhaps TRBD1 or TRBD2 (5 bases each). Germline V gene sequence: CDR1 DFQATT, CDR2 SNEGSKA (reference sequence). This CDR3 has 14 residues. Between the trimmed V and J ends, which lost 3 bases and 0 bases, there was a span of 9 bases. The CDR3 bases are TGCAGTGCTAGCCCGGGGCTCTCCTACAATGAGCAGTTCTTC. As protein: CSASPGLSYNEQFF.

A remark on this clonotype: A read error is possible here, since a much larger clone lies one base away. The chain uses TRBV14 and TRBJ2-2; possibly TRBD2 for D (5 bases). This CDR3 contains 13 residues. Germline V gene sequence: CDR1 SGHDN, CDR2 FVKESK. DNA of the CDR3: TGTGCCAGCAGCCCCCTCGGGCCCGGGGAGCTGCTTTTT. Translated: CASSPLGPGELLF.

Concerning this clonotype itself: This may be a read error, as it is one base from a much larger clone. This is likely a read error, given that the CDR3 carries no conserved phenylalanine or tryptophan at its end. The chain is built from TRBV5-4 and TRBJ2-1, with unresolved D. V lost 2 bases and J lost 5, with 5 bases in between. Germline V lookup: CDR1 SGHNT, CDR2 YYREEE (reference sequence). CDR3 length: 12 amino acids. CDR3 DNA sequence: TGTGCCAGCAGCTTCCATAACAATGAGCAGTTCCTC. Translated: CASSFHNNEQFL.

The V call is TRBV18, the J call TRBJ2-1; maybe TRBD1 (5 bases). This CDR3 comprises 14 residues. Between the trimmed V and J ends, which lost 3 bases and 5 bases, there was a span of 11 bases. Germline V gene lookup returns CDR1 KGHSH and CDR2 LQKENI. The DNA for the CDR3 is TGTGCCAGCTCACCTAGCTTCAGGGACAATGAGCAGTTCTTC. This codes for CASSPSFRDNEQFF.

The sample holds a few counts of this clonotype. An end of the junction does not agree with germline; a read error may underlie this. The V gene is TRBV11-3, the J gene TRBJ1-2; D remains unclear. Germline CDR1 reads SGHNT; CDR2 reads YENEEA. This CDR3 contains 19 residues. The CDR3: CASSLGGPTTGGANYGHTF. The CDR3 DNA reads as TGTGCCAGCAGCTTAGGTGGCCCTACCACGGGAGGCGCTAACTATGGCCACACCTTC.

The chain recombines TRBV20-1 with TRBJ1-1; 7 bases map to TRBD1. This CDR3 is built from 13 residues. Germline CDR1 is DFQATT and CDR2 is SNEGSKA (reference sequence). Trimming removed 6 bases from V and 5 bases from J; junction bases left unmatched: 9. CDR3 amino acids: CSARTGWKTEAFF. The CDR3 DNA sequence: TGCAGTGCCCGGACAGGCTGGAAGACTGAAGCTTTCTTT.

DNA of the CDR3: TGTGCCAGCAGCCAAGAGGGATTTAACACCGGGGAGCTGTTTTTT. Residues: CASSQEGFNTGELFF. This rearrangement joins TRBV4-2 to TRBJ2-2; D is undetermined. V lost 0 bases and J 2 bases, leaving 7 bases between the germline ends. CDR3 length: 15 residues. The V gene's germline CDR1 is LGHNA and CDR2 YNFKEQ.

There are many counts of this clonotype. The chain links TRBV27 to TRBJ1-1; 7 bases line up with TRBD1. CDR3 length: 16 amino acids. Germline loops: CDR1 MNHEY, CDR2 SMNVEV (reference sequence). The junction had 10 bases not matched to a gene; V was cut back by 6 bases and J by 0 bases. CDR3 in DNA: TGTGCCAGCAGACTGGCGGCAGGGGGTATGAACACTGAAGCTTTCTTT. Translated: CASRLAAGGMNTEAFF.

This clonotype has more than one count but fewer than ten. The V gene is TRBV6-1, the J gene TRBJ2-5, with 7 bases that match TRBD1. The CDR3 loop spans 15 amino acids. With V trimmed by 7 bases and J by 5 bases, 13 bases remained unmatched. Germline V gives CDR1 MNHNS, CDR2 SASEGT. The CDR3, as DNA: TGTGCCAGCAATATAAAACTAGGGGGCTCGGAGACCCAGTACTTC. Protein: CASNIKLGGSETQYF.

For this clonotype: A clone one base away is much larger, so this may be a read error. CDR3 residues: CASSQDDSRSENTIYF. CDR3 DNA sequence: TGTGCCAGCAGCCAAGACGACAGCCGTTCTGAAAACACCATATATTTT. The chain has TRBV4-2 and TRBJ1-3; tentative D call: TRBD1 (5 bases). The V gene's germline CDR1 is LGHNA and CDR2 YNFKEQ. The CDR3 runs 16 residues.

This clonotype was recorded at least ten times. This chain uses TRBV6-2 or TRBV6-3 with TRBJ1-1; no firm D call. The V end was cut by 10 bases, the J end by 1 base, with 10 bases between. CDR3 length: 12 residues. Germline V lookup: CDR1 MNHEY, CDR2 SVGEGT. The CDR3 coding sequence is TGTGCCACTACCTGGGGGAACACTGAAGCTTTCTTT. It encodes CATTWGNTEAFF.

The V call is TRBV4-3, the J call TRBJ1-2, with 7 bases lining up with TRBD1. V lost 0 bases, J lost 7 bases, and 8 bases stayed unmatched. This CDR3 is built from 15 residues. Germline-derived CDR1 and CDR2 are LGHNA and YSLEER. Written as DNA, the CDR3 is TGCGCCAGCAGCCAAGATCCCGACAGGGTGGGTGGCTACACCTTC. It yields the protein CASSQDPDRVGGYTF.

This clonotype showed up many times. V is TRBV28 and J is TRBJ1-4; D remains unclear. Looked up from germline, CDR1 is MDHEN and CDR2 is SYDVKM. The CDR3 totals 11 residues. Trimming removed 5 bases at V and 11 bases at J, with 9 bases between. The CDR3 sequence: CASSQEGKLFF. DNA of the CDR3: TGTGCCAGCAGTCAGGAGGGTAAACTGTTTTTT. The whole variable domain, filled in from reference TRBV28 and TRBJ1-4, reads DVKVTQSSRYLVKRTGEKVFLECVQDMDHENMFWYRQDPGLGLRLIYFSYDVKMKEKGDIPEGYSVSREKKERFSLILESASTNQTSMYLCASSQEGKLFFGSGTQLSVL.

This clonotype was seen repeatedly, ten times or more. The chain combines TRBV20-1 with TRBJ1-5, with D uncertain. From germline, CDR1 is DFQATT and CDR2 SNEGSKA (reference sequence). The ends were cut back, 6 bases at V and 0 bases at J, with 6 bases in the middle. The CDR3 totals 12 residues. The CDR3 region has the DNA TGCAGTGCCGGGGATAGCAATCAGCCCCAGCATTTT. Its translation is CSAGDSNQPQHF.

The gene calls are TRBV10-3 and TRBJ2-1, with D possibly TRBD2 on 6 matching bases. The V end lost 3 bases, the J end lost 3 bases, and 9 bases lay between the germline ends. Germline-derived CDR1 and CDR2 are ENHRY and SYGVKD. CDR3 length equals 14 residues. CDR3 sequence: CAISDGSGYNEQFF. The CDR3 DNA reads TGTGCCATCAGTGACGGTAGCGGCTACAATGAGCAGTTCTTC.

This clonotype was observed at least ten times. The chain combines TRBV20-1 with TRBJ2-1, with TRBD1 matching 7 bases. V lost 4 bases, J lost 9 bases, and 6 bases stayed unmatched. The germline gives CDR1 DFQATT, CDR2 SNEGSKA (reference sequence). This CDR3 is 12 amino acids long. CDR3 amino acids: CSANHRGTEQFF. CDR3 DNA: TGCAGTGCTAACCACAGGGGCACTGAGCAGTTCTTC.

The gene calls are TRBV12-3 or TRBV12-4 and TRBJ2-3; 7 bases align to TRBD1. Trimming at V came to 2 bases and at J to 2 bases, leaving 1 base not matched to a gene. The CDR3 length is 14 residues. CDR3 nucleotides: TGTGCCAGCAGTTTAAGGGGGCCCACAGATACGCAGTATTTT. Its protein product is CASSLRGPTDTQYF.

This clonotype was counted at least ten times. The gene calls are TRBV13 and TRBJ2-1, with D perhaps matching TRBD1 (5 bases). The V gene lost 5 bases and the J gene lost 6 bases, with 14 bases spanning the gap. This CDR3 is 14 amino acids long. The germline CDR1 and CDR2 sequences are PRHDT and FYEKMQ (reference sequence). CDR3 amino acids: CASSPLGHPNEQFF. In nucleotides, the CDR3 is TGTGCCAGCAGCCCGCTGGGGCATCCCAATGAGCAGTTCTTC.

This clonotype was recorded many times. The rearrangement uses TRBV12-3 or TRBV12-4 and TRBJ1-4; 7 bases align to TRBD1. This CDR3 region has 13 residues. Losses at the gene ends were 7 bases for V and 4 bases for J; bases not matched to a gene: 3. In nucleotides, the CDR3 is TGTGCCAGCACTAGGGACAGTAATGAAAAACTGTTTTTT. It specifies CASTRDSNEKLFF.

This clonotype was observed at least ten times. The gene calls are TRBV7-9 and TRBJ1-1; D uncertain. Between the trimmed V and J ends, which lost 2 bases and 2 bases, there was a span of 9 bases. The CDR3 extends over 14 amino acids. Looked up from germline, CDR1 is SEHNR and CDR2 is FQNEAQ (reference sequence). The CDR3 here is CASSLRQVNTEAFF. CDR3 DNA sequence: TGTGCCAGCAGCTTACGGCAGGTCAACACTGAAGCTTTCTTT.

This clonotype was observed at least ten times. This chain connects TRBV7-2 to TRBJ2-1; the match to TRBD2 covers 8 bases. Trimming at V came to 5 bases and at J to 4 bases, leaving 13 bases not matched to a gene. Germline V gene lookup returns CDR1 SGHTA and CDR2 FQGNSA. This CDR3 is built from 17 residues. This CDR3 reads CASSVTSGSRLYNEQFF. CDR3 DNA: TGTGCCAGCAGCGTCACTAGCGGTTCTCGGCTATACAATGAGCAGTTCTTC.

In regard to this clonotype: Just one base apart from a much larger clone, this may be a read error. In DNA, the CDR3 is TGTGCCAGCAGCCCCGGGACAGGGGGAAGGGAGACCCAGTACTTC. Translated, it gives CASSPGTGGRETQYF. The gene calls are TRBV5-4 and TRBJ2-5, with 11 bases fitting TRBD1. The germline gives CDR1 SGHNT, CDR2 YYREEE (reference sequence). The trim removed 4 bases at V and 5 bases at J, leaving 7 bases unmatched. There are 15 residues in the CDR3.